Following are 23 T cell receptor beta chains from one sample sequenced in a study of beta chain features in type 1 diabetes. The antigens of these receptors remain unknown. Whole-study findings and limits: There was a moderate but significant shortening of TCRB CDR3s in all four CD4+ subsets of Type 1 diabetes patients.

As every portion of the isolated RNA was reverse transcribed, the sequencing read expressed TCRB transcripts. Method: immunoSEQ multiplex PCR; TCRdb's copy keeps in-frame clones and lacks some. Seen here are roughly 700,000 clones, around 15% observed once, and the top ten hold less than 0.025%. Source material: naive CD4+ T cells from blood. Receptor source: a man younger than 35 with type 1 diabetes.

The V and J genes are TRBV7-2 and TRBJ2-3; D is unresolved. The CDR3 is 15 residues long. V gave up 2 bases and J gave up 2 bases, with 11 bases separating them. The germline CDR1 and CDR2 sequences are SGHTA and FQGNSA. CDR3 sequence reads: CASSLRSGSTDTQYF. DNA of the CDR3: TGTGCCAGCAGCTTAAGGTCGGGCTCCACAGATACGCAGTATTTT.

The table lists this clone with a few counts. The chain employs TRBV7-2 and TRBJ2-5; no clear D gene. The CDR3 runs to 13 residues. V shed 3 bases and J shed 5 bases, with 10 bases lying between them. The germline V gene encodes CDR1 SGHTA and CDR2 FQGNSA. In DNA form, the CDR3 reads TGTGCCAGCAGCTTTATCATGGGTGAGACCCAGTACTTC. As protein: CASSFIMGETQYF.

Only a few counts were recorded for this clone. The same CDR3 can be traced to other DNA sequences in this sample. The CDR3, as DNA: TGTGCCAGCTCACCACGCCAGGGCACTGAAGCTTTCTTT. Its translation is CASSPRQGTEAFF. The chain links TRBV18 to TRBJ1-1, with a tentative D call TRBD1 (5 bases). CDR1 is KGHSH and CDR2 is LQKENI in the germline V gene. The CDR3 sequence is 13 residues long. V was shortened by 1 base and J by 4 bases, with 7 bases between the two germline ends.

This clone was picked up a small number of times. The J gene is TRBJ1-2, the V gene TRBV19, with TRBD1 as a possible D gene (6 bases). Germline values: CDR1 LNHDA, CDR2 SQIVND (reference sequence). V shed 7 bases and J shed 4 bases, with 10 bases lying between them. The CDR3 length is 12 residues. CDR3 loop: CASTGVSYGYTF. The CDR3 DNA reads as TGTGCCAGTACAGGGGTTTCCTATGGCTACACCTTC.

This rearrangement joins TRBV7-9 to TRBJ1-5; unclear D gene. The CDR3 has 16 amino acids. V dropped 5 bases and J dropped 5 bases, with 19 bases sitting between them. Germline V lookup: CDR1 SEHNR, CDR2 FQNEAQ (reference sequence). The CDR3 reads CASSPSLAGTHQPQHF. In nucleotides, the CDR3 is TGTGCCAGCAGCCCAAGCCTAGCGGGTACGCATCAGCCCCAGCATTTT.

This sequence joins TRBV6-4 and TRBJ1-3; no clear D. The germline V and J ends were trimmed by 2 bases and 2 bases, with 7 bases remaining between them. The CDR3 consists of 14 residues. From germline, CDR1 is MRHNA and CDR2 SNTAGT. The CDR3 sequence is CASSDQRPGNTIYF. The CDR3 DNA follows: TGTGCCAGCAGTGACCAACGACCTGGAAACACCATATATTTT.

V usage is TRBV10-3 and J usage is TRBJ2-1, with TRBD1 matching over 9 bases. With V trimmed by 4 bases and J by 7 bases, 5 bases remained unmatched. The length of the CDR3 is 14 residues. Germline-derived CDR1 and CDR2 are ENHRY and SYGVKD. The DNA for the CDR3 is TGTGCCATCAGTGCGGGACAGGGTGTAAATGAGCAGTTCTTC. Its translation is CAISAGQGVNEQFF.

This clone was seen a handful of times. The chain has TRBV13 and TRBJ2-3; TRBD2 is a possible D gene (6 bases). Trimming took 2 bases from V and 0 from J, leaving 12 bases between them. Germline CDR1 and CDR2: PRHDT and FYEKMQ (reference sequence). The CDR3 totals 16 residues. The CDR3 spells CASSLSFGSSTDTQYF. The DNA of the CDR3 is TGTGCCAGCAGCTTAAGTTTCGGGAGTAGCACAGATACGCAGTATTTT.

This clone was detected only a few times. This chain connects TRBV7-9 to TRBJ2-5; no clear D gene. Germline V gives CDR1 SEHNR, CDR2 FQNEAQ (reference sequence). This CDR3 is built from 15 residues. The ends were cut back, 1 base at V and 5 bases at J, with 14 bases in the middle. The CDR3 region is CASSLVLTGRETQYF. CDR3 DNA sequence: TGTGCCAGCAGCTTAGTTTTAACGGGTCGGGAGACCCAGTACTTC.

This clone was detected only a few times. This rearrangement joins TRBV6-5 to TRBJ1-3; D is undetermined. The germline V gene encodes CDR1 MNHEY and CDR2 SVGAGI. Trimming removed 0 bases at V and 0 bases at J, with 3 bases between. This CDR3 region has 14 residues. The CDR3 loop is CASSYSLSGNTIYF. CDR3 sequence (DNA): TGTGCCAGCAGTTACTCACTCTCTGGAAACACCATATATTTT.

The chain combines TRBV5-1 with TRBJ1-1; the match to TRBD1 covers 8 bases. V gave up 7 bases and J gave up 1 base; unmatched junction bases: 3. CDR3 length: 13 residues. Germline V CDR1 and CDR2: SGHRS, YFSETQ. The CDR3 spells CASADRGNTEAFF. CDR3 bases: TGCGCCAGCGCAGACAGGGGGAACACTGAAGCTTTCTTT.

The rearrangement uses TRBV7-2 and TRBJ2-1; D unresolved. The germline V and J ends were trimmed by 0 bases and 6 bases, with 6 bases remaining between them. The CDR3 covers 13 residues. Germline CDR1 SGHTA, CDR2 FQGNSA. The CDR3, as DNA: TGTGCCAGCAGCTTAGCTGTAAGCAATGAGCAGTTCTTC. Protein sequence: CASSLAVSNEQFF.

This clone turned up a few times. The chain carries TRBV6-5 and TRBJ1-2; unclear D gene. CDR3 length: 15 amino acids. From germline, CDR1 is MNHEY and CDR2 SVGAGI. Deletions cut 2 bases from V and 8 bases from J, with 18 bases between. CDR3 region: CASSYTAGPDKGYTF. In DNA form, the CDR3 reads TGTGCCAGCAGTTACACGGCAGGCCCCGATAAGGGCTACACCTTC.

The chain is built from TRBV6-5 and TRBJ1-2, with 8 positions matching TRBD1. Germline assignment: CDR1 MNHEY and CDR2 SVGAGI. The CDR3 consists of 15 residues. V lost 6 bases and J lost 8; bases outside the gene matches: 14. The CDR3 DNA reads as TGTGCCAGCAGGCGCCCCGGGACAGGCTTTTTGGGCTACACCTTC. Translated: CASRRPGTGFLGYTF.

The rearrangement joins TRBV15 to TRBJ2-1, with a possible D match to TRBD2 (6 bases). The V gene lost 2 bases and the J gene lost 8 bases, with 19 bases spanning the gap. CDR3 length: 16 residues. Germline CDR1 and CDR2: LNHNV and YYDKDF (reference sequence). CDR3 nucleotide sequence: TGTGCCACCAGCAGATATATCCGCGACCCGGGGGATGAGCAGTTCTTC. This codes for CATSRYIRDPGDEQFF. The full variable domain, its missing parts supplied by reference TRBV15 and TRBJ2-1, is DAMVIQNPRYQVTQFGKPVTLSCSQTLNHNVMYWYQQKSSQAPKLLFHYYDKDFNNEADTPDNFQSRRPNTSFCFLDIRSPGLGDTAMYLCATSRYIRDPGDEQFFGPGTRLTVL.

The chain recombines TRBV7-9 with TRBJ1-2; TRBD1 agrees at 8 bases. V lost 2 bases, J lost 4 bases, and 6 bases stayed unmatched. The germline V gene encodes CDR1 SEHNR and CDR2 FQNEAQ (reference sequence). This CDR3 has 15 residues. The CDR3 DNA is TGTGCCAGCAGCTTAAAGGACAGGGCGGGCTATGGCTACACCTTC. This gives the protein CASSLKDRAGYGYTF.

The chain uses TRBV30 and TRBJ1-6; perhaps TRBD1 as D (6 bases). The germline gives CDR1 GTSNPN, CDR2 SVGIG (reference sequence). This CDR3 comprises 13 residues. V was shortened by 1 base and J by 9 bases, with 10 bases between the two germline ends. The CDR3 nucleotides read TGTGCCTGGAGTGACTCAGGGGCTTCACCCCTCCACTTT. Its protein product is CAWSDSGASPLHF.

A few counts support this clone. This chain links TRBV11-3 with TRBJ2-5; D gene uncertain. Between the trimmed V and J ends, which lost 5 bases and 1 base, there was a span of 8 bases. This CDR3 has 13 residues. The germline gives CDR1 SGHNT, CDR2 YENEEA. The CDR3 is CASSPMAQETQYF. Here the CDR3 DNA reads TGTGCCAGCAGCCCAATGGCCCAAGAGACCCAGTACTTC.

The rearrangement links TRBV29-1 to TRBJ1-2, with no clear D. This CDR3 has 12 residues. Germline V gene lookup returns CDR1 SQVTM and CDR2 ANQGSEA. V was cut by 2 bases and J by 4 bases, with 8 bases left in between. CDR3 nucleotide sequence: TGCAGCGTTGAATCGCCGGGCTATGGCTACACCTTC. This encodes CSVESPGYGYTF.

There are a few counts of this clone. DNA of the CDR3: TGTGCCAGCAGCTTTGTCGGGCAGGGGACCTACGAGCAGTACTTC. Its translation: CASSFVGQGTYEQYF. The chain recombines TRBV11-2 with TRBJ2-7; possibly TRBD1 for D (6 bases). Trimming removed 3 bases at V and 2 bases at J, with 14 bases between. This CDR3 spans 15 amino acids. CDR1 is SGHAT, CDR2 FQNNGV, per germline.

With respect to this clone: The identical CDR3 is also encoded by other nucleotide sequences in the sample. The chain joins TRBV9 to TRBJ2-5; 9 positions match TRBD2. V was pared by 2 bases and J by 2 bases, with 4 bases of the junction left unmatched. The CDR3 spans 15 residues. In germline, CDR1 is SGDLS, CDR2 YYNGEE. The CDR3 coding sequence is TGTGCCAGCAGCGTCGCTAGCGGGGTTCAAGAGACCCAGTACTTC. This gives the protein CASSVASGVQETQYF.

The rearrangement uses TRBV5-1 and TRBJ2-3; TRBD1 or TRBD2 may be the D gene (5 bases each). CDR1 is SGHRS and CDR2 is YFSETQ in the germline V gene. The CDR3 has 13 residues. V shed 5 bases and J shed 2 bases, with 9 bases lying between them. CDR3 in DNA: TGCGCCAGCAGGGACGGGACCACAGATACGCAGTATTTT. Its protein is CASRDGTTDTQYF.

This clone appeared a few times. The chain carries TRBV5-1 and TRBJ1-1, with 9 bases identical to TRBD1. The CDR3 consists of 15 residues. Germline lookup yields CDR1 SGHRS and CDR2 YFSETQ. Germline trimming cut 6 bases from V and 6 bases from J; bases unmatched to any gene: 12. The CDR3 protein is CASTAGTGIKAEAFF. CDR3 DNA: TGCGCCAGCACCGCCGGGACAGGGATTAAGGCTGAAGCTTTCTTT.